This TCR beta chain emerged from a study of blood T cell repertoires in COVID-19. On the study more broadly: Samples taken during acute and convalescent COVID-19 were collected in the United States, Italy and Spain. PBMCs, B-cell-depleted T cells, or T cells provided the cDNA or gDNA that made up the material.

Clones were sequenced by immunoSEQ multiplex PCR, and TCRdb holds only the in-frame ones, with some missing. Altogether about 330,000 clones are present, nearly 90% being singletons, with the ten largest covering under 6.5%. Enrolled through a virtual design, the participants were between 18 and 89 years of age and came from some 26 US areas. Recovered status in Cohort 3 required two negative PCRs, clearance, or symptom resolution. CDR1 is SGHTA and CDR2 is FQGTGA in the germline V gene. The CDR3 runs to 16 residues. Trimming took 5 bases from V and 6 from J; bases not matched to a gene: 7. Input material: PBMCs or T cells enriched from blood (not recorded which). The clonotype comes from a woman younger than 45 who had recovered from COVID-19. The V gene is TRBV7-3, the J gene TRBJ2-3; 14 bases match TRBD2. The CDR3 is CASSRGLAGGRDTQYF. DNA of the CDR3: TGTGCCAGCAGCCGAGGACTAGCGGGGGGCCGCGATACGCAGTATTTT.